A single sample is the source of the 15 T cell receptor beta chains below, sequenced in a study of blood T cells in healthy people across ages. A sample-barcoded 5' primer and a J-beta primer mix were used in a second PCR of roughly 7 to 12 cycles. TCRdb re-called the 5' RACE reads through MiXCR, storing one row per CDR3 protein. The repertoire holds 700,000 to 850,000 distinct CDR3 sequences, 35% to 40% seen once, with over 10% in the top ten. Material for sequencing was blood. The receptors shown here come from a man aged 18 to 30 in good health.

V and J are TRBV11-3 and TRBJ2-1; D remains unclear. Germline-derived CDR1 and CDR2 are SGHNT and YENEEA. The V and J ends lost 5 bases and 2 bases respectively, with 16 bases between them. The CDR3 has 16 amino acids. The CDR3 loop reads CASSPFRSAAYNEQFF. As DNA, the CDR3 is TGTGCCAGCAGCCCATTCAGGAGCGCCGCCTACAATGAGCAGTTCTTC.

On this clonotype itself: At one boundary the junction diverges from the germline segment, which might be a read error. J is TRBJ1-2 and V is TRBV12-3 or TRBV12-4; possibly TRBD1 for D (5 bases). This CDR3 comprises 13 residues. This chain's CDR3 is CASSLGQGYGHTF. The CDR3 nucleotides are TGTGCCAGCAGTTTGGGCCAGGGATATGGCCACACCTTC.

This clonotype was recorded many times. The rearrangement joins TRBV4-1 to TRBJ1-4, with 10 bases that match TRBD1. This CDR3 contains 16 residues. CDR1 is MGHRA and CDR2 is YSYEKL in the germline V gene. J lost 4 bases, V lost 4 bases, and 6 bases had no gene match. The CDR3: CASSRTRDRGNEKLFF. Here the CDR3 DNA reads TGCGCCAGCAGCCGGACCCGGGACAGGGGTAATGAAAAACTGTTTTTT.

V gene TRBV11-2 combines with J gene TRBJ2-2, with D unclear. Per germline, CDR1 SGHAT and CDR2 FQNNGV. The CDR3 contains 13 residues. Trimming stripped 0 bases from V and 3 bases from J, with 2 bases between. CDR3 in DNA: TGTGCCAGCAGCTTAGAGCACACCGGGGAGCTGTTTTTT. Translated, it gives CASSLEHTGELFF.

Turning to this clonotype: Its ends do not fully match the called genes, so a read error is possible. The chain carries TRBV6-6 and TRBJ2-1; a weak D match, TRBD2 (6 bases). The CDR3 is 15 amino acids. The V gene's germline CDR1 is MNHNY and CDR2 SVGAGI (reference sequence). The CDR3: CASSYRDGLYNERFF. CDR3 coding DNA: TGTGCCAGCAGTTACCGGGACGGACTATACAATGAGCGGTTCTTC.

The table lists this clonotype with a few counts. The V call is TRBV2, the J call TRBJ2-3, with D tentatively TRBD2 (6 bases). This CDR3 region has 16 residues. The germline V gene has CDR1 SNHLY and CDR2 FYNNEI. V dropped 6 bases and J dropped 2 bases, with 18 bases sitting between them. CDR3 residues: CASRATSRGNTDTQYF. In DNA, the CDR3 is TGTGCCAGCAGGGCCACTAGCCGCGGTAACACAGATACGCAGTATTTT. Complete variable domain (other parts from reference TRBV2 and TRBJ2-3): EPEVTQTPSHQVTQMGQEVILRCVPISNHLYFYWYRQILGQKVEFLVSFYNNEISEKSEIFDDQFSVERPDGSNFTLKIRSTKLEDSAMYFCASRATSRGNTDTQYFGPGTRLTVL.

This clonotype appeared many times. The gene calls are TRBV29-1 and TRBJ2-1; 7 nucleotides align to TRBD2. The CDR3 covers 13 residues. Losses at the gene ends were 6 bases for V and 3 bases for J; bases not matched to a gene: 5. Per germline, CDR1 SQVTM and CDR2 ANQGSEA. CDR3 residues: CSVASSGYNEQFF. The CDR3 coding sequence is TGCAGCGTCGCCTCTAGCGGCTACAATGAGCAGTTCTTC.

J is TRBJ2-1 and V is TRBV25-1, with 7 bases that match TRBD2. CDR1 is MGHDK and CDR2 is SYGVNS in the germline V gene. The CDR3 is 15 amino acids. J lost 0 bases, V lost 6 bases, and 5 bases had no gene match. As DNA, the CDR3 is TGTGCCAGCAGAGTAGCGGGTAACTCCTACAATGAGCAGTTCTTC. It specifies CASRVAGNSYNEQFF.

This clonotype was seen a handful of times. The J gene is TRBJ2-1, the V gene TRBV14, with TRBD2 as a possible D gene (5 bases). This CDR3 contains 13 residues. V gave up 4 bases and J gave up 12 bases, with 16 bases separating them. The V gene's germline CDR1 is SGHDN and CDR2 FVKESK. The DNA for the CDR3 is TGTGCCAGCAGCCGGGTTGTCCTGGCGGGGCAGTTCTTC. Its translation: CASSRVVLAGQFF.

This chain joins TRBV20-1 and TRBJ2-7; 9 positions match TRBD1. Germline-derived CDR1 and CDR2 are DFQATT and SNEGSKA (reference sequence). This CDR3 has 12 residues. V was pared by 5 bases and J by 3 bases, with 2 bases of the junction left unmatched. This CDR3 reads CSAADRGYEQYF. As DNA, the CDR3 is TGCAGTGCTGCGGACAGGGGCTACGAGCAGTACTTC.

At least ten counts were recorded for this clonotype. The CDR3 coding sequence is TGTGCCAGCAGCTTAAATGCCGGGACTAGCAAAGGCGAGCAGTACTTC. Protein product: CASSLNAGTSKGEQYF. This chain links TRBV7-3 with TRBJ2-7; 9 positions agree with TRBD2. CDR1 and CDR2 from the germline V gene are SGHTA and FQGTGA. The CDR3 spans 16 residues. V was pared by 1 base and J by 6 bases, with 10 bases of the junction left unmatched.

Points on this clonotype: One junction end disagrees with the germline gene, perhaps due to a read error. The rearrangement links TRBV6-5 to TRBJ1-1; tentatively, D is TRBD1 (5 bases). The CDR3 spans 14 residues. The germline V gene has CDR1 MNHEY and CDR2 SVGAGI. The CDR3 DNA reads TGTGCCAGCAGTTACACGGACACTCGGACTGAAACTTTCTTT. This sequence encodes CASSYTDTRTETFF.

The CDR3 region has the DNA TGTGCCAGCAGCCGACAGGGGGCGCATAGTGAGCAGTTCTTC. Residues: CASSRQGAHSEQFF. The V and J genes are TRBV28 and TRBJ2-1, with TRBD1 matching over 10 bases. Germline CDR1 is MDHEN and CDR2 is SYDVKM. The junction had 8 bases not matched to a gene; V was cut back by 6 bases and J by 9 bases. The CDR3 sequence is 14 residues long.

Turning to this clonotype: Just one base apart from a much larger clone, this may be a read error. The CDR3 spells CASTGSGANVLTF. The CDR3 DNA follows: TGTGCCAGCACCGGCTCTGGGGCCAACGTCCTGACTTTC. The chain combines TRBV6-2 or TRBV6-3 with TRBJ2-6; D gene uncertain. The V gene's germline CDR1 is MNHEY and CDR2 SVGEGT. CDR3 length: 13 amino acids. The V end lost 7 bases, the J end lost 0 bases, and 4 bases lay between the germline ends.

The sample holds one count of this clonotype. In nucleotides, the CDR3 is TGCAGTGCTAGCGGGGGGCCAACTCTCGAGCAGTACTTC. Translating it yields CSASGGPTLEQYF. The gene calls are TRBV20-1 and TRBJ2-7; possible D gene TRBD2, 7 bases. The germline V gene has CDR1 DFQATT and CDR2 SNEGSKA (reference sequence). The CDR3 loop spans 13 amino acids. V gave up 3 bases and J gave up 6 bases, with 15 bases separating them.